This TCR beta chain was recorded in a study of Ad26.COV2.S vaccination and SARS-CoV-2 variants. Germline loops: CDR1 LNHDA, CDR2 SQIVND (reference sequence). Trimming left V 0 bases short and J 6 bases short, with 8 bases between. The CDR3 has 14 amino acids. Produced via immunoSEQ multiplex PCR; TCRdb's table is partial and in-frame only. This sample has around 350,000 clones, with approximately 90% found just once. The chain employs TRBV19 and TRBJ1-4; D gene unclear. The source material was peripheral blood, sampled after recovery from COVID-19. This clonotype originated in a human donor who had recovered from COVID-19. The CDR3 region is CASSIDWRDEKLFF. The CDR3, as DNA: TGTGCCAGTAGTATAGATTGGAGGGATGAAAAACTGTTTTTT.